This entry features one TCR beta chain sequence. The clone's antigen remains unknown. Base qualities are not at hand, and no much larger clone is one base apart. The sample comes from a study of cytomegalovirus exposure and HLA in healthy donors (dated by TCRdb to the late 2010s). Study-wide context: According to an earlier analysis of 587 of the donors, roughly 180 million T cells yielded 117 million unique TCR beta sequences and 250 to 350 Gb of sequence data. About 300 gigabases of sequencing data and around 85 million unique TCR sequences made up an early release that covered nearly 650 HLA-typed donors. Among the roughly 370 genotyped donors, approximately 82% belonged to the genetic ancestry cluster associated with self-reported Caucasian donors. The study aimed to test whether signatures of past pathogen exposure could be identified by cataloging public T cell receptors. The study used immunosequencing to profile the T cell repertoires of several hundred subjects and linked those repertoires to cytomegalovirus serostatus. In addition to the first cohort of roughly 700 subjects, a separate validation cohort of 100 to 150 different subjects was used. The study combined high-throughput TCR immunosequencing, statistical association of individual TCRs with disease status, and machine learning to predict cytomegalovirus infection status. To study patterns of TCR occurrence, a later analysis re-analyzed previously published TCR beta repertoires from more than 550 donors and added high-resolution HLA genotyping. The later analysis used no new phenotypic data to find candidate immune exposures, relying instead on TCR beta sequences and their occurrence across donors. An earlier analysis of fewer than 750 of the donors used high-throughput TCR beta sequencing to judge whether each TCR beta V gene segment behaved as functional or pseudogenic. Donor age, sex, ethnicity and CMV serostatus were collected together with the repertoire data. Genome-wide SNP genotypes for about 60% of the 666 donors were used in a later genetic analysis, which treated that subset as a discovery cohort. All discovery cohort repertoires had been generated using a single sequencing platform. Both class I and class II loci were covered by HLA typing, at four-digit resolution. Typing coverage differed by locus: A, B, C, DRB1 and DQB1 were typed in roughly 629-630 donors, DQA1 in around 500, DPA1 in some 570, and DPB1 in around 490. Roughly 5 DR-DQ haplotypes were handled as single units for association and clustering, since linkage in the cohort was strong. Among 398 genotyped donors of the cohort, an average of about 240,000 unique TCR beta nucleotide sequences were sequenced per donor, about a sixth of them non-productive.

Library generation was performed with the immunoSEQ multiplex PCR assay. For the multiplex PCR, a mixture combining 60 forward primers for TCR Vbeta segments and 13 reverse primers for TCR Jbeta segments was used. A multiplex PCR assay on genomic DNA amplified the CDR3 region of rearranged TCR beta genes. The amplified TCR beta libraries were sequenced on the Illumina HiSeq System as 87-base-pair reads. Processing in the source paper ran as follows. A later analysis tallied 75 million to 95 million unique TCR beta chains across the 700 or so repertoires, and roughly 11 million of those chains were shared by two or more donors. A nearest-neighbor algorithm error-corrected the raw reads and collapsed the reads into unique sequences, merging closely related sequences to remove PCR and sequencing errors. Alignment of CDR3 sequences to IMGT reference sequences was used to assign V, D and J gene segments. For a sequence to be retained, a match of at least six nucleotides was required to both a V gene segment and a J gene segment. Rearrangements were called productive when the CDR3 lacked stop codons and stayed in frame with V and J; all others were non-productive. CDR3 was defined by IMGT convention, running from the second conserved V-encoded cysteine to the conserved J-encoded phenylalanine. The earlier analysis of about 500 of the donors excluded sequences that lacked an unambiguous match to a single V gene segment. An earlier analysis of 587 of the donors called V segments functional above 56.7% productive rearrangements and segregating when the between-donor standard deviation exceeded 5%. A statistical classification framework was developed to diagnose cytomegalovirus status using the catalog of TCR beta chain sequences. V and J gene assignment, in a later analysis, came from comparing TCR nucleotide sequences with IMGT/GENE-DB human TR gene sequences. A later analysis assigned CDR3 sequences and most-parsimonious VDJ recombination scenarios with the TCRdist pipeline. In a later analysis, each TCR beta chain was defined by its CDR3 amino acid sequence together with its V-gene family, and reads without a unique V-gene family were excluded. In a later analysis, 450 to 600 highly shared, low-generation-probability nucleotide sequences were removed to address suspected cross-contamination and a sequencing artifact. For each public chain, a later analysis derived a clonal expansion index from normalized ranks of inferred template counts within each repertoire. In a later analysis, generation probabilities were computed using a VDJ recombination model fitted to out-of-frame rearrangements, and the results were checked against IGoR. In a later analysis, hypergeometric tests were used to score TCR-TCR, TCR-HLA and TCR-CMV co-occurrence, with a repertoire-size bias correction applied to TCR pairs. To estimate false discovery rates, a later analysis permuted the HLA or CMV assignments 20 times. A later analysis grouped co-occurring TCRs with DBSCAN, adding TCRdist sequence similarity when clustering within HLA-allele-positive subsets. Repertoires with fewer than 30,000 or more than 120,000 public chains, plus five repertoires with anomalous nucleotide sharing, were excluded from co-occurrence clustering. TCRdb holds this immuneACCESS table with in-frame rearrangements only. Some clones are missing; in checked studies, unresolved V genes explain under half, and the rest has no known cause. Clone size and the V and J calls come from that table; the DNA yielded D and trimming. In all, the sample holds roughly 100,000 clones, and about 13% of those were seen once. The ten largest clonotypes hold 16% of the sample.

Broader findings and caveats from the paper: CMV serostatus was the only immune exposure information available for the cohort. Sequencing depth was assumed to be roughly uniform across donors in the presence/absence analyses, though that assumption may not hold. Because HLA typing was unavailable for some donors at each locus, only the typed subset was used in association tests. An earlier analysis of around 600 of the donors showed that most TCR beta V segments appeared in productive rearrangements either about 87% or about 30% of the time, which broadly matched IMGT annotations. The authors suggested that the approach could potentially be extended to other disease states and immunological phenotypes. In vitro tests confirmed that three of the cytomegalovirus-associated TCR beta chains recognize cytomegalovirus antigens. Because the 87-base-pair reads could not distinguish some IMGT-functional V segments, including TRBV6-2 and TRBV6-3, those segments were excluded. A later analysis found that HLA-associated TCR beta chains were more clonally expanded and had lower generation probabilities than equally common non-associated chains. A later genetic analysis reported fewer N-insertions in productive TCRs among donors in an Asian-associated ancestry cluster than the roughly 650-donor mean. A later analysis found that TCR association rates varied across HLA loci, with DRB1 alleles showing the most associated TCRs and HLA-C alleles the fewest. In a later analysis, around 17,000 TCR beta sequences were associated with specific HLA alleles at a false discovery rate of 0.05. An association between a missense DCLRE1C variant and V-gene and J-gene trimming of TCR beta chains was found in a later genetic analysis and replicated in an independent cohort. Linkage disequilibrium might explain the correlated functional status among segregating V segments, but an unknown experimental factor could not be ruled out. According to a later analysis, parvovirus B19, influenza, CMV and Epstein-Barr virus appeared linked to several top co-occurrence clusters. A further reported finding was that TCR beta sequences accurately predicted the HLA-A and HLA-B alleles for most subjects in the first cohort. Strong co-occurrence of HLA alleles, especially DR and DQ, made assigning TCR associations to individual alleles difficult. The sequencing pipeline was judged likely to have produced a cluster of highly shared sequence variants as a technical artifact. In both the original and validation cohorts, the classifier was reported to diagnose cytomegalovirus status with high specificity and sensitivity. While some public TCRs were present in many individuals, most TCR sequences turned up only very rarely across donors. Because counts were too low, seventeen rarely observed V segments, including chromosome 9 orphons, were excluded from the earlier analysis of 587 of the donors. Most CMV-associated TCR beta chains appeared to be HLA-restricted in a later analysis, and the HLA associations seemed to be driven largely by CMV exposure. The study listed 164 TCR beta chains as associated with cytomegalovirus. This cohort had only TCR beta chains sequenced, and the lack of alpha or paired-chain data limited which features could be detected.

The CDR3 holds 18 amino acids from the cysteine to the phenylalanine. Just CDR3 DNA is preserved here, 54 bases in frame from base 1. CDR1 and CDR2 are drawn from the germline V gene (reference sequence): MNHEY, SMNVEV. V is pruned by 5 bases and J by 4 bases, leaving 10 bases of the junction without a gene match. The cohort was made up of 500 to 800 healthy bone marrow donors. At the time of sampling, all cohort members were nominally healthy, though unrecorded immune exposures were likely present. The donor tested CMV seropositive and was one of the 289 seropositive cohort members. Each donor provided a peripheral blood sample, and peripheral blood mononuclear cells were used for TCR beta sequencing. Genomic DNA extraction from the blood cell samples was performed with the Qiagen DNeasy Blood Extraction Kit.

Sample: PBMCs. The sequence was collected from a man between 40 and 49 years old in good health and CMV-seropositive. Recombination joined TRBV27 with TRBJ2-6; 11 bases in the junction line up with TRBD2. Here is the DNA: TGTGCCAGCAGTCTGATCCAAACTAGCGGGAGAGGGGCCAACGTCCTGACTTTC. This gives the protein CASSLIQTSGRGANVLTF.